The rows below give T cell receptor beta chains drawn from one sample of a study of blood T cell repertoires in COVID-19. Produced via immunoSEQ multiplex PCR; TCRdb's table is partial and in-frame only. The sample yields around 300,000 clones, approximately 83% seen once. The specimen was peripheral blood. Source of these receptors: a woman aged 45-59 years who had recovered from COVID-19. Each CDR3 is given with its conserved first and last residue. The D gene is left open where the match is weak. Size is omitted from some rows. Given values are once, few, many or a class for expanded clones.

cdr3_nt	cdr3_aa	d_call	clone_size	v_call	j_call
TGTGCCAGCAGCTTGGTTGGACAGGGATACAATGAGCAGTTCTTC	CASSLVGQGYNEQFF	TRBD1	NA	TRBV5-4	TRBJ2-1
TGTGCCAGCAGTGGGAAGGACAGCCGATATAGCAATCAGCCCCAGCATTTT	CASSGKDSRYSNQPQHF	NA	NA	TRBV6-1	TRBJ1-5
TGTGCCAGCAGTTTGGAGGGTAACACCGGGGAGCTGTTTTTT	CASSLEGNTGELFF	NA	NA	TRBV28	TRBJ2-2
TGTGCCAGCAGTTCGACAGGGAACACTGAAGCTTTCTTT	CASSSTGNTEAFF	NA	NA	TRBV12-3/TRBV12-4	TRBJ1-1
TGTGCCAGCACCGAAGCAGGGGGTAACACTGAAGCTTTCTTT	CASTEAGGNTEAFF	TRBD1	NA	TRBV28	TRBJ1-1
TGTGCCAGCAGCCAAGATCTGGCAGGGGGATTAGTTGGCTACACCTTC	CASSQDLAGGLVGYTF	TRBD1	NA	TRBV3-1/TRBV3-2	TRBJ1-2
TGTGCCAGCAGTCCGTGGGGGGGTGGGAATTCACCCCTCCACTTT	CASSPWGGGNSPLHF	NA	once	TRBV27	TRBJ1-6
TGTGCCAGCAGTTTAGCGGGGGCGTACAATGAGCAGTTCTTC	CASSLAGAYNEQFF	NA	NA	TRBV27	TRBJ2-1
TGTGCCAGCAGCTTCGGGGGATCCTACAATGAGCAGTTCTTC	CASSFGGSYNEQFF	NA	once	TRBV7-3	TRBJ2-1
TGTGCCAGCAAGGCTAGCGGGGGCTACGAGCAGTACTTC	CASKASGGYEQYF	TRBD2	NA	TRBV6-5	TRBJ2-7
TGTGCCAGCAGTTTCGGGGTGGGGACTGAAGCTTTCTTT	CASSFGVGTEAFF	NA	NA	TRBV27	TRBJ1-1
TGTGCCAGCAGTGGTCCTAGTTACGAGCAGTACTTC	CASSGPSYEQYF	NA	NA	TRBV25-1	TRBJ2-7
TGTGCCAGCAGTTTGAGGAGGGGCCTCTCTGGAAACACCATATATTTT	CASSLRRGLSGNTIYF	NA	NA	TRBV28	TRBJ1-3
TGTGCCAGCAGTTTATATAAGGGGACTGAAGCTTTCTTT	CASSLYKGTEAFF	NA	many	TRBV27	TRBJ1-1
TGTGCCAGCAGCTTAGGGGCGGGAGATGAGCAGTTCTTC	CASSLGAGDEQFF	TRBD2	NA	TRBV7-2	TRBJ2-1
TGTGCCAGCAGCCCTACGAACACTGAAGCTTTCTTT	CASSPTNTEAFF	NA	NA	TRBV9	TRBJ1-1
TGTGCCAGCAGTAAGACAGGGGGACCCTACGAGCAGTACTTC	CASSKTGGPYEQYF	TRBD1	NA	TRBV27	TRBJ2-7
TGTGCCAGCAGCTCCGGGACAGTCTACAATGAGCAGTTCTTC	CASSSGTVYNEQFF	TRBD1	NA	TRBV28	TRBJ2-1
TGTGCCAGCAGTCCTGTGGGTCCTAGGACTAGCGGGAGTGCGCAGTATTTT	CASSPVGPRTSGSAQYF	TRBD2	NA	TRBV7-2	TRBJ2-3
TGTGCCAGCAGCTTAAGGGGGCGCGGAGAGACCCAGTACTTC	CASSLRGRGETQYF	TRBD1	once	TRBV7-8	TRBJ2-5
TGTGCCACCAGCAGAGTTTCAGGGGGCTACGAGCAGTACTTC	CATSRVSGGYEQYF	TRBD1	NA	TRBV15	TRBJ2-7
TGTGCCAGCAGCGTAGGGGCACTAGCGGGGGCCGACCGGAACACCGGGGAGCTGTTTTTT	CASSVGALAGADRNTGELFF	TRBD2	NA	TRBV9	TRBJ2-2
TGTGCCAGCAGCTTAGGCAGACAGCCCCACTATGGCTACACCTTC	CASSLGRQPHYGYTF	NA	once	TRBV7-8	TRBJ1-2
TGCGCCAGCAGCTTGGACAGGGGGATCTATGGCTACACCTTC	CASSLDRGIYGYTF	TRBD1	NA	TRBV5-1	TRBJ1-2
TGTGCCAGCAGTGGACCAGGGAACCAGCCCCAGCATTTT	CASSGPGNQPQHF	NA	NA	TRBV27	TRBJ1-5
TGTGCCAGCAGGATCCTCGGGGGGGATGGCTACACCTTC	CASRILGGDGYTF	NA	NA	TRBV7-2	TRBJ1-2
TGTGCCAGCAGCTCCGGGGCTTTGGCGGGAGGATACAATGAGCAGTTCTTC	CASSSGALAGGYNEQFF	TRBD2	NA	TRBV11-2	TRBJ2-1
TGTGCCAGCAGTTTAGAAAGCCCTGGGGCCAACGTCCTGACTTTC	CASSLESPGANVLTF	NA	NA	TRBV28	TRBJ2-6
TGTGCCAGCAGTGACCCCGGTGAGACAGGGAGACTCTACAATGAGCAGTTCTTC	CASSDPGETGRLYNEQFF	TRBD1	NA	TRBV6-4	TRBJ2-1
TGTGCCAGCAGTTCCGGGACAGGGCGTCAGCCCCAGCATTTT	CASSSGTGRQPQHF	TRBD1	NA	TRBV6-2/TRBV6-3	TRBJ1-5
TGTGCCAGCAGCCTTAGTCCCCTAGCGGGGGGAATACAAGAGACCCAGTACTTC	CASSLSPLAGGIQETQYF	TRBD2	once	TRBV9	TRBJ2-5
TGTGCCAGCAGCTTAGACGTCCGGGACAGAGACACCGGGGAGCTGTTTTTT	CASSLDVRDRDTGELFF	NA	NA	TRBV12-1	TRBJ2-2
TGCGCCAGCAGCCAAGTGGACAGGGGAATTTACAATGAGCAGTTCTTC	CASSQVDRGIYNEQFF	TRBD1	NA	TRBV4-3	TRBJ2-1
TGTGCCAGCAGCTTAGGCGGGAAGCAGTACTTC	CASSLGGKQYF	NA	few	TRBV7-9	TRBJ2-7
TGTGCCAGCAGTCGCAGACAGCTACCACAAGAGACCCAGTACTTC	CASSRRQLPQETQYF	NA	NA	TRBV6-2/TRBV6-3	TRBJ2-5
TGTGCCAGCAGCTTGGAACAGGGTACGACTGAAGCTTTCTTT	CASSLEQGTTEAFF	NA	NA	TRBV5-4	TRBJ1-1